Listed below are T cell receptor beta chains from one sample, sequenced in a study of T cell responses to AZD1222 COVID-19 vaccine. Profiling relied on immunoSEQ multiplex PCR, and the TCRdb table lists in-frame clones only, not all of them. The sample yields 55,000 to 70,000 clones, 80% seen once. The sequences come from peripheral blood, collected on day 0 of AZD1222 vaccination. All receptors come from an adult in good health. Both conserved end residues are part of each CDR3. A D gene is named only where the DNA matches it firmly.

D,J,V,CDR3
-,TRBJ2-1,TRBV10-3,CAISSGDPNEQFF
TRBD2,TRBJ2-2,TRBV3-1/TRBV3-2,CASRPTTQAGASSGELFF
-,TRBJ1-1,TRBV30,CACSGFTGPSFF
-,TRBJ2-5,TRBV7-9,CASAAMAGNQETQYF
-,TRBJ2-5,TRBV5-1,CASSLAGIGETQYF
-,TRBJ1-5,TRBV7-2,CASSIGDGGNQPQHF
-,TRBJ2-1,TRBV9,CASSVFGSPGDNEQFF
-,TRBJ1-3,TRBV12-3/TRBV12-4,CASRRVSGNTIYF
-,TRBJ1-2,TRBV27,CASSLVPINGYTF
-,TRBJ1-2,TRBV27,CASSPDGYGYTF
-,TRBJ1-6,TRBV28,CASDSRATMGSPLHF
TRBD1,TRBJ2-1,TRBV3-1/TRBV3-2,CASSRDRSYNEQFF
-,TRBJ1-3,TRBV9,CASSVDRPTRTIYF
-,TRBJ1-2,TRBV4-3,CASSPGGWYSEGYTF
-,TRBJ2-1,TRBV3-1/TRBV3-2,CASSLDLNEQFF
-,TRBJ2-1,TRBV3-1/TRBV3-2,CASSPGGGSSYNEQFF
TRBD1,TRBJ1-2,TRBV2,CASSTDRGVGYTF
-,TRBJ1-5,TRBV5-1,CASSLAGIQPQHF
-,TRBJ1-2,TRBV19,CASSPQGPKSGYTF
-,TRBJ1-2,TRBV5-8,CASSLRQVNYGYTF
-,TRBJ2-5,TRBV7-9,CASSLAWGPDRETQYF
-,TRBJ1-5,TRBV3-1/TRBV3-2,CASEGTGFVNQPQHF
-,TRBJ1-3,TRBV5-1,CASSLRSSGNTIYF
-,TRBJ2-1,TRBV6-5,CASSYSSATNEQFF
-,TRBJ1-2,TRBV24-1,CATSEKDSDGYTF
TRBD2,TRBJ2-1,TRBV6-4,CASCDAAGGHNEQFF
TRBD1,TRBJ1-2,TRBV29-1,CSGYGTGYGYTF
-,TRBJ2-3,TRBV4-1,CASSHPRDTQYF
TRBD1,TRBJ1-2,TRBV6-5,CASSWQGEDGYTF
-,TRBJ2-7,TRBV10-3,CAINHRLSYEQYF
-,TRBJ2-2,TRBV4-1,CASSQLGNRMNTGELFF
-,TRBJ2-7,TRBV10-3,CAISESGGSTVGQYF
TRBD1,TRBJ1-1,TRBV6-5,CASSYSGTGHLEAFF
-,TRBJ2-1,TRBV5-4,CASSLVPGNNEQFF
TRBD1,TRBJ2-5,TRBV7-8,CASSWTGAETQYF
-,TRBJ1-6,TRBV27,CASSLRADTNNSPLHF
-,TRBJ2-5,TRBV7-9,CASSPDQETQYF
-,TRBJ2-7,TRBV2,CASKRESYEQYF
TRBD1,TRBJ2-7,TRBV5-4,CASSLAHRQGVYEQYF
-,TRBJ1-5,TRBV7-8,CASSLGRDGNQPQHF
-,TRBJ2-7,TRBV11-2,CASSLEGTIAYEQYF
-,TRBJ2-3,TRBV30,CAWSGRWADTQYF
-,TRBJ2-5,TRBV6-4,CASSESAGAQETQYF
-,TRBJ2-7,TRBV7-2,CASIPTAGFRSYEQYF
TRBD1,TRBJ1-1,TRBV10-3,CATSAGTGEMAFF
TRBD1,TRBJ1-2,TRBV5-1,CASSLDGRGRGTDGYTF
-,TRBJ1-6,TRBV19,CASSIAARDNSPLHF
-,TRBJ1-2,TRBV6-5,CASSADRNYGYTF
-,TRBJ1-2,TRBV7-9,CASSLAPGTWGGYTF